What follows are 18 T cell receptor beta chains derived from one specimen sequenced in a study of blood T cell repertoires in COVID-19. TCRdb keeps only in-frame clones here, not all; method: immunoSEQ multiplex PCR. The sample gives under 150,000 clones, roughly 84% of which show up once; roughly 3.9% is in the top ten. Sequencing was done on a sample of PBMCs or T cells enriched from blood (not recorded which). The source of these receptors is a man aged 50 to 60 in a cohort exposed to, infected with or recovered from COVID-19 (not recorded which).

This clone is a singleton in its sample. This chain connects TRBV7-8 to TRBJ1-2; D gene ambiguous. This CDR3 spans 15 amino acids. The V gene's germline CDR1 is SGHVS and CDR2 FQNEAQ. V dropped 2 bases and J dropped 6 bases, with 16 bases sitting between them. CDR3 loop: CASSLSDAEGHGYTF. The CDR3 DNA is TGTGCCAGCAGCTTAAGTGATGCGGAAGGCCATGGCTACACCTTC.

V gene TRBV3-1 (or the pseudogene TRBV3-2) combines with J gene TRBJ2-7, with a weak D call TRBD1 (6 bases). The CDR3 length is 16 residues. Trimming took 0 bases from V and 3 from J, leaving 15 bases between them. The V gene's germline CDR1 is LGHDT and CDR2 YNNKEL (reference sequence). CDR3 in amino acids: CASSQDMLGQIYEQYF. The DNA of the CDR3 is TGTGCCAGCAGCCAAGATATGCTCGGACAGATCTACGAGCAGTACTTC.

The CDR3 reads CASSQDSPSGRGDTQYF. CDR3 nucleotides: TGTGCCAGCAGCCAAGATAGTCCTAGCGGGAGAGGGGATACGCAGTATTTT. The chain carries TRBV4-2 and TRBJ2-3, with 10 positions matching TRBD2. The CDR3 loop spans 17 amino acids. The germline V gene has CDR1 LGHNA and CDR2 YNFKEQ. Losses at the gene ends were 0 bases for V and 6 bases for J; bases not matched to a gene: 9.

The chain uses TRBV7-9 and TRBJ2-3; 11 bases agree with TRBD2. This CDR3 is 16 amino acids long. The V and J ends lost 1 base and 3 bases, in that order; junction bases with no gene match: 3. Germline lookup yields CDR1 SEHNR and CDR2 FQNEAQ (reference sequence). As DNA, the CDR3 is TGTGCCAGCAGCTTAGAGGGGACTAGCGGTACAGATACGCAGTATTTT. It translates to CASSLEGTSGTDTQYF.

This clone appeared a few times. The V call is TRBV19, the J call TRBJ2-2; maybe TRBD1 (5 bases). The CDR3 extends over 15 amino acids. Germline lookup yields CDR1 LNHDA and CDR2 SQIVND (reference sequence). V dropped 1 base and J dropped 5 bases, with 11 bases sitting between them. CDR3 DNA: TGTGCCAGTAGTATAGGCCCAGGGATAACCGGGGAGCTGTTTTTT. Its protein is CASSIGPGITGELFF. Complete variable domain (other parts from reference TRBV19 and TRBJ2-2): DGGITQSPKYLFRKEGQNVTLSCEQNLNHDAMYWYRQDPGQGLRLIYYSQIVNDFQKGDIAEGYSVSREKKESFPLTVTSAQKNPTAFYLCASSIGPGITGELFFGEGSRLTVL.

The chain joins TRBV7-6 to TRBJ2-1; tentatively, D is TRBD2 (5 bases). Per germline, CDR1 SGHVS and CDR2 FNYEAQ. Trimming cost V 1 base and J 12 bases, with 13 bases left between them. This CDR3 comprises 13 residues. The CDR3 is CASSLGESERQFF. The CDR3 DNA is TGTGCCAGCAGCTTAGGGGAGTCCGAACGGCAGTTCTTC.

The CDR3 DNA follows: TGTGCCAGCTCACCTCCGACTAGCGGGGGGGCTCGGGAGCAGTACTTC. This translates into CASSPPTSGGAREQYF. This chain connects TRBV18 to TRBJ2-7, with TRBD2 matching 14 bases. The ends lost 3 bases at V and 7 bases at J; junction bases unmatched: 8. The CDR3 loop spans 16 amino acids. The germline gives CDR1 KGHSH, CDR2 LQKENI.

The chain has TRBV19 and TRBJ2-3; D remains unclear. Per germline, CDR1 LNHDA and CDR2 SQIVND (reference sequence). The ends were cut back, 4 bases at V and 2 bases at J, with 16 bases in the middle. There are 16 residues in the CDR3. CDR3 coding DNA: TGTGCCAGTAGTAGGGCCACTTTGATGACCACAGATACGCAGTATTTT. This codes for CASSRATLMTTDTQYF.

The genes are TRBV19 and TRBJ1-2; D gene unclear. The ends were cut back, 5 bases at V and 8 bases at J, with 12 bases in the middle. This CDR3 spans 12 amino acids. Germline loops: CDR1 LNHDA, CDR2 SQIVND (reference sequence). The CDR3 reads CASSSGVYGYTF. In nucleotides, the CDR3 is TGTGCCAGTAGTTCTGGAGTCTACGGCTACACCTTC. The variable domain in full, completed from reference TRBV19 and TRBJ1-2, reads DGGITQSPKYLFRKEGQNVTLSCEQNLNHDAMYWYRQDPGQGLRLIYYSQIVNDFQKGDIAEGYSVSREKKESFPLTVTSAQKNPTAFYLCASSSGVYGYTFGSGTRLTVV.

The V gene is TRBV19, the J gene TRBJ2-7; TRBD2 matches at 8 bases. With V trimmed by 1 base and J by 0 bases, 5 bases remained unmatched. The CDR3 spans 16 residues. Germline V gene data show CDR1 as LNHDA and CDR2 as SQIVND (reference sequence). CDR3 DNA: TGTGCCAGTAGTATAGCTAGCGGGCCGAGCTCCTACGAGCAGTACTTC. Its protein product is CASSIASGPSSYEQYF.

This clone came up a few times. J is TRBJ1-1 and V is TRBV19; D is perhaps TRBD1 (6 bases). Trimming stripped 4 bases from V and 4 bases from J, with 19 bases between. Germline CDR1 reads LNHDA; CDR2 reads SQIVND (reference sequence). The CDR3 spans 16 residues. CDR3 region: CASSSGQLFESTEAFF. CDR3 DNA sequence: TGTGCCAGTAGTAGTGGACAGTTGTTTGAGAGCACTGAAGCTTTCTTT.

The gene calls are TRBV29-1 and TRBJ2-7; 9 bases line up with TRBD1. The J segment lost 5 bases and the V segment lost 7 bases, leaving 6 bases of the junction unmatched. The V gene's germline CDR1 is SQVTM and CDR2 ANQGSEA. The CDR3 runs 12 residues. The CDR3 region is CSETGGLNEQYF. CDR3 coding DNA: TGCAGCGAAACAGGGGGCCTCAACGAGCAGTACTTC.

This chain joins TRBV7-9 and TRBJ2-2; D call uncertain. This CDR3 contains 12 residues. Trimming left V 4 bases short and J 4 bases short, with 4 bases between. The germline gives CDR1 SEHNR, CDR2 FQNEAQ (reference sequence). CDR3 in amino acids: CASSWSTGELFF. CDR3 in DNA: TGTGCCAGCAGCTGGAGCACCGGGGAGCTGTTTTTT.

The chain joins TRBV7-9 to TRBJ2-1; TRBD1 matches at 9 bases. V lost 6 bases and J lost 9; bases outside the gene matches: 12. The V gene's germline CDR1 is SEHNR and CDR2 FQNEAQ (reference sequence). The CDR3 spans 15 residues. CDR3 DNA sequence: TGTGCCAGCAGGTACTCCGGGACAGGGTCCGGTGAGCAGTTCTTC. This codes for CASRYSGTGSGEQFF. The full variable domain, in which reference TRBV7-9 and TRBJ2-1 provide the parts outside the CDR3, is DTGVSQNPRHKITKRGQNVTFRCDPISEHNRLYWYRQTLGQGPEFLTYFQNEAQLEKSRLLSDRFSAERPKGSFSTLEIQRTEQGDSAMYLCASRYSGTGSGEQFFGPGTRLTVL.

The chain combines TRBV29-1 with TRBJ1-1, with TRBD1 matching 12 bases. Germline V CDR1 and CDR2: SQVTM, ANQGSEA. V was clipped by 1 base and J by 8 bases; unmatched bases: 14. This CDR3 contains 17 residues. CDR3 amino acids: CSVEGGGTGGRAYEAFF. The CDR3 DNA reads TGCAGCGTTGAAGGAGGTGGGACAGGGGGCAGGGCCTACGAAGCTTTCTTT. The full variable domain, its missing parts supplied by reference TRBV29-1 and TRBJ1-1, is SAVISQKPSRDICQRGTSLTIQCQVDSQVTMMFWYRQQPGQSLTLIATANQGSEATYESGFVIDKFPISRPNLTFSTLTVSNMSPEDSSIYLCSVEGGGTGGRAYEAFFGQGTRLTVV.

The chain's CDR3 is CASSLGQRGNTIYF. As DNA, the CDR3 is TGTGCCAGCAGCTTAGGCCAGCGGGGGAACACCATATATTTT. The chain links TRBV13 to TRBJ1-3; possible D gene TRBD1, 5 bases. This CDR3 is built from 14 residues. Germline values: CDR1 PRHDT, CDR2 FYEKMQ (reference sequence). V was cut by 0 bases and J by 7 bases, with 10 bases left in between.

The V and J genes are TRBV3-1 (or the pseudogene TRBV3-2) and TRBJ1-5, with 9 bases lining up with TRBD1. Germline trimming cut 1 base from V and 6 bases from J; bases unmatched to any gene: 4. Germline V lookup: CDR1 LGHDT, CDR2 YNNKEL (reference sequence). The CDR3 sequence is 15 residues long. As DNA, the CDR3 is TGTGCCAGCAGCCAAGGCCCACAGGGGGCTCAGCCCCAGCATTTT. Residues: CASSQGPQGAQPQHF.

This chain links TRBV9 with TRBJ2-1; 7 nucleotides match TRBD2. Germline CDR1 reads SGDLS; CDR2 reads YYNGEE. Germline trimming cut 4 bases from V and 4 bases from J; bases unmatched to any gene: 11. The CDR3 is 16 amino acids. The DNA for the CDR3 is TGTGCCAGCAGCCTTCAAGCGGGGACGGCGTACAATGAGCAGTTCTTC. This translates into CASSLQAGTAYNEQFF.